The rows below give T cell receptor beta chains drawn from one sample of a study of T cell responses to AZD1222 COVID-19 vaccine. The data were produced by immunoSEQ multiplex PCR, yet TCRdb's version contains in-frame clones alone and is incomplete. The sample yields some 150,000 clones, about 89% seen once. Source: peripheral blood, taken on day 0 of MenACWY control vaccination. These receptors were taken from an adult in good health. Both conserved end residues are part of each CDR3. The D gene is left open where the match is weak. Size values are once, few and many counts, or a class for expanded clones, and some rows have none.

v_call,cdr3_length,d_call,j_call,clone_size,cdr3_nt,cdr3_aa
TRBV12-5,15,NA,TRBJ2-5,NA,TGTGCTAGTGGTTTGGGGACAGCACTGGGGGAGACCCAGTACTTC,CASGLGTALGETQYF
TRBV29-1,12,TRBD1,TRBJ1-1,NA,TGCAGCGTTGAAGGGGACAGCAACCAAGCTTTCTTT,CSVEGDSNQAFF
TRBV3-1/TRBV3-2,16,TRBD2,TRBJ2-3,NA,TGTGCCAGCAGCCCCCTAGGGAGCGGGAGTACAGATACGCAGTATTTT,CASSPLGSGSTDTQYF
TRBV7-2,16,TRBD1,TRBJ2-1,NA,TGTGCCAGCAGCCTAAGCTCCGGGACAGGATACAATGAGCAGTTCTTC,CASSLSSGTGYNEQFF
TRBV28,15,NA,TRBJ1-4,NA,TGTGCCAGCACCCTAGTGGATGGGACATCTGAAAAACTGTTTTTT,CASTLVDGTSEKLFF
TRBV15,16,NA,TRBJ2-7,NA,TGTGCCACCAGCAGGGTAACCGGGACACCATACTACGAGCAGTACTTC,CATSRVTGTPYYEQYF
TRBV27,14,NA,TRBJ1-5,once,TGTGCCAGCAGTCCCCGGACAGACGGTCAGCCCCAGCATTTT,CASSPRTDGQPQHF
TRBV7-3,18,TRBD1,TRBJ1-1,NA,TGTGCCAGCAGCTTATCGGGAGACAGGGTCGGGGGAAACACTGAAGCTTTCTTT,CASSLSGDRVGGNTEAFF
TRBV23-1,16,TRBD2,TRBJ2-1,NA,TGCGCCAGCAGTCAATGCGGGACTAGCGGGATATCCGAGCAGTTCTTC,CASSQCGTSGISEQFF
TRBV7-2,13,NA,TRBJ1-2,NA,TGTGCCAGCAGCTTAGACTCTAGGGCTGGCTACACCTTC,CASSLDSRAGYTF
TRBV7-9,13,TRBD1,TRBJ2-7,NA,TGTGCCAGCAGCTTACCCTATGGGACAGGACCCTCCTTC,CASSLPYGTGPSF
TRBV5-6,17,TRBD2,TRBJ2-3,NA,TGTGCCAGCAGCTTGACCCAGACTAGCGGGCGCACAGATACGCAGTATTTT,CASSLTQTSGRTDTQYF
TRBV18,14,TRBD1,TRBJ1-6,NA,TGTGCCAGCTCACCGGGGACAGTAAATTCACCCCTCCACTTT,CASSPGTVNSPLHF
TRBV3-1/TRBV3-2,14,NA,TRBJ1-4,NA,TGTGCCAGCAGCCATCGGGGGACCTCCGAAAAACTGTTTTTT,CASSHRGTSEKLFF
TRBV19,14,NA,TRBJ1-5,NA,TGTGCCAGTAGGCGGACAGCAAGCAATCAGCCCCAGCATTTT,CASRRTASNQPQHF
TRBV6-2/TRBV6-3,12,NA,TRBJ1-1,NA,TGTGCCAGCAGCCCGGCGGGGACTGAAGCTTTCTTT,CASSPAGTEAFF
TRBV25-1,13,NA,TRBJ2-7,NA,TGTGCCAGCACCGGGGCTATCGACTACGAGCAGTACTTC,CASTGAIDYEQYF
TRBV7-2,15,NA,TRBJ2-7,once,TGTGCCAGCAGCTTAGCGAGCGGGCAGTCCGACGAGCAGTACTTC,CASSLASGQSDEQYF
TRBV4-2,13,TRBD1,TRBJ1-2,NA,TGTGCCAGCAGCCGGGACAGGGGGCAAGGCTACACCTTC,CASSRDRGQGYTF
TRBV5-6,16,NA,TRBJ1-4,NA,TGTGCCAGCAGCGCCCGGGACAACCCCCTTGGGGAAAAACTGTTTTTT,CASSARDNPLGEKLFF
TRBV9,15,TRBD1,TRBJ1-1,once,TGTGCCAGCAGCGTAGAACAGGGGGTGGGCACTGAAGCTTTCTTT,CASSVEQGVGTEAFF
TRBV20-1,10,NA,TRBJ1-2,NA,TGCAGTGCTCTCTCGGGGGGCTACACCTTC,CSALSGGYTF
TRBV25-1,12,NA,TRBJ2-7,NA,TGTGCCAGCAGTGAAAGTATTAGAGTCCAGTACTTC,CASSESIRVQYF
TRBV7-6,15,TRBD2,TRBJ2-1,NA,TGTGCCAGCAGCTTAGCCAGCGGGAGGTACAATGAGCAGTTCTTC,CASSLASGRYNEQFF
TRBV6-5,14,NA,TRBJ1-1,NA,TGTGCCAGCAGTCGTTGGGCCCTGAACACTGAAGCTTTCTTT,CASSRWALNTEAFF
TRBV7-3,16,TRBD1,TRBJ2-4,NA,TGTGCCAGCAGCTCGGGACAGGGTGCGGCCAAAAACATTCAGTACTTC,CASSSGQGAAKNIQYF
TRBV27,14,NA,TRBJ2-2,NA,TGTGCCAGCAGTTTATCTAGCCACACCGGGGAGCTGTTTTTT,CASSLSSHTGELFF
TRBV14,12,NA,TRBJ2-7,NA,TGTGCCAGCAGCCAACTAAGCTACGAGCAGTACTTC,CASSQLSYEQYF
TRBV5-6,14,NA,TRBJ1-5,NA,TGTGCCAGCAGCGATCAGGGGAAAGCGCAGCCCCAGCATTTT,CASSDQGKAQPQHF
TRBV27,15,NA,TRBJ1-2,NA,TGTGCCAGCAGCTCAAACCTAGTGGGTTTGAATGGCTACACCTTC,CASSSNLVGLNGYTF
TRBV30,14,NA,TRBJ1-1,NA,TGTGCCTGGATTAGAGGGTTCGGGGGCACTGAAGCTTTCTTT,CAWIRGFGGTEAFF
TRBV7-9,15,NA,TRBJ1-1,NA,TGTGCCAGCAGCTTAGCGATCGGGGTAACCACTGAAGCTTTCTTT,CASSLAIGVTTEAFF
TRBV2,16,NA,TRBJ1-6,NA,TGTGCCAGCGACCAGGTTCTCAGCTCCTATAATTCACCCCTCCACTTT,CASDQVLSSYNSPLHF
TRBV29-1,14,NA,TRBJ2-7,NA,TGCAGCGGTGCAGGTCCCGACAGCTCCTACGAGCAGTACTTC,CSGAGPDSSYEQYF
TRBV9,16,NA,TRBJ2-5,NA,TGTGCCAGCAGCTCCCACCCAAGCACGTCCCAAGAGACCCAGTACTTC,CASSSHPSTSQETQYF
TRBV15,16,NA,TRBJ1-3,NA,TGTGCCACCAGCAGAGATAAAGGGGAGTGGGGAAACACCATATATTTT,CATSRDKGEWGNTIYF
TRBV15,15,NA,TRBJ1-6,NA,TGTGCCACCAGCTCGCAGGGCCTTCATGGGACACCCCTCCACTTT,CATSSQGLHGTPLHF
TRBV27,17,NA,TRBJ1-1,NA,TGTGCCAGCAGTCCGGACTGGACGGGAGAGGGGAACACTGAAGCTTTCTTT,CASSPDWTGEGNTEAFF
TRBV27,14,NA,TRBJ2-2,NA,TGTGCCAGCAGCTACAGCGAATTCACCGGGGAGCTGTTTTTT,CASSYSEFTGELFF
TRBV12-3/TRBV12-4,11,NA,TRBJ1-1,NA,TGTGCCAGCAGTTTAGGGTCTGGAGCTTTCTTT,CASSLGSGAFF
TRBV28,17,NA,TRBJ1-3,NA,TGTGCCAGCAGCCAAACAGCAGAAGACCTCGCTGGAAACACCATATATTTT,CASSQTAEDLAGNTIYF
TRBV5-6,14,NA,TRBJ2-2,NA,TGTGCCAGCAGCTTGGACACCGACACCGGGGAGCTGTTTTTT,CASSLDTDTGELFF
TRBV6-1,17,TRBD1,TRBJ2-6,many,TGTGCCAGCAGTGAAGGGGACAGCAGCTCTGGGGCCAACGTCCTGACTTTC,CASSEGDSSSGANVLTF
TRBV7-9,16,NA,TRBJ1-4,NA,TGTGCCAGCTTGGGGAAGGGGGGAGCCCAGAGTCGGAAACTGTTTTTT,CASLGKGGAQSRKLFF
TRBV5-1,14,NA,TRBJ1-2,NA,TGCGCCAGCAGAACGACAGTGGTGGGCTATGGCTACACCTTC,CASRTTVVGYGYTF
TRBV19,19,TRBD1,TRBJ2-1,NA,TGTGCCAGTAGTATAGATCTAGGAGGGAGCAGGGGGCTCTACAATGAGCAGTTCTTC,CASSIDLGGSRGLYNEQFF
TRBV6-5,12,NA,TRBJ2-7,NA,TGTGCCAGCACGACTTCTAGTCTAGAGCAGTACTTC,CASTTSSLEQYF
TRBV6-6,13,NA,TRBJ1-1,NA,TGTGCCAGCAGTTACTTCGGGAACACTGAAGCTTTCTTT,CASSYFGNTEAFF
TRBV25-1,14,NA,TRBJ2-3,few,TGTGCCAGCAGTGAATACAGCCTCACAGATACGCAGTATTTT,CASSEYSLTDTQYF
TRBV10-3,14,NA,TRBJ1-1,once,TGTGCCATCGCGGGAGCTACCTCGAACACTGAAGCTTTCTTT,CAIAGATSNTEAFF
TRBV10-1,14,NA,TRBJ1-6,NA,TGCGCCAGCAGTGGCAGGTACGTAAATTCACCCCTCCACTTT,CASSGRYVNSPLHF
TRBV5-1,15,TRBD1,TRBJ2-3,NA,TGCGCCAGCAGCAGGACAGGGCTAAACACAGATACGCAGTATTTT,CASSRTGLNTDTQYF
TRBV2,13,TRBD2,TRBJ2-3,NA,TGTGCCAGCGACCTGGCGGGGGAGAGGACGCAGTATTTT,CASDLAGERTQYF
TRBV7-2,14,NA,TRBJ1-1,NA,TGTGCCAGCAGCTTAGTAACAGGGTCCACTGAAGCTTTCTTT,CASSLVTGSTEAFF